This TCR beta chain was captured in a study of shared clonotypes between healthy human individuals. For every subset, genomic DNA was evenly distributed across several immunoSEQ plates. Method: immunoSEQ multiplex PCR; TCRdb's copy keeps in-frame clones and lacks some. The sample lists around 2,000,000 clones, less than 95% occurring once. Naive CD8 populations comprised CD45RO-negative cells positively selected for CCR7, excluding terminally differentiated effector memory CD45RA+ cells. The CDR3 is made up of 16 amino acids. The germline V and J ends were trimmed by 6 bases and 0 bases, with 18 bases remaining between them. CDR1 and CDR2 from the germline V gene are MDHEN and SYDVKM. Whole-study findings and limits: Rarefaction gave evidence that sorted-subset sequencing remained incomplete despite large depth. The represented genetic and exposure-history diversity was limited by the small number of donors. Clonotypes not shared had lower generation probabilities than those common to all four donors.

As regards this clone: Its antigen is undetermined.

Specimen: naive CD8+ T cells sorted from blood. This TCR derives from a young man in good health. The V call is TRBV28, the J call TRBJ2-7, with a possible D match to TRBD1 (7 bases). CDR3 sequence: CASRTYQGGVSYEQYF. CDR3 bases: TGTGCCAGCAGAACATATCAGGGGGGCGTCTCCTACGAGCAGTACTTC. The full variable domain, rest sourced from reference TRBV28 and TRBJ2-7, is DVKVTQSSRYLVKRTGEKVFLECVQDMDHENMFWYRQDPGLGLRLIYFSYDVKMKEKGDIPEGYSVSREKKERFSLILESASTNQTSMYLCASRTYQGGVSYEQYFGPGTRLTVT.